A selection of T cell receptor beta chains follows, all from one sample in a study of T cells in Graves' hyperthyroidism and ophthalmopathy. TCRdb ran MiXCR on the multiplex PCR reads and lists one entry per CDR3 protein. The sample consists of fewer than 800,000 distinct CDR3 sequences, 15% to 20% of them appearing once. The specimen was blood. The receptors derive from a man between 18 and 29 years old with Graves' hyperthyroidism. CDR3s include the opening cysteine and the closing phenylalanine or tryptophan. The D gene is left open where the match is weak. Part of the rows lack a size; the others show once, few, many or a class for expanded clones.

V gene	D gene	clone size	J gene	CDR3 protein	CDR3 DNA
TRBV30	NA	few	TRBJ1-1	CAWTRSRGTEAFF	TGTGCCTGGACTCGCTCCAGGGGCACTGAAGCTTTCTTT
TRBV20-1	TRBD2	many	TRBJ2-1	CSARVPAGVFHEQFF	TGCAGTGCTAGAGTACCAGCGGGAGTCTTCCATGAGCAGTTCTTC
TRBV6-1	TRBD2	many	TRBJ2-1	CASSYGGRAYNEQFF	TGTGCCAGCAGTTATGGCGGGAGGGCCTACAATGAGCAGTTCTTC
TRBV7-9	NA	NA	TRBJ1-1	CASSYPRGMNTEAFF	TGTGCCAGCAGCTACCCACGGGGCATGAACACTGAAGCTTTCTTT
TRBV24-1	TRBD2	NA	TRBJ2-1	CATSDPGLGNYNEQFF	TGTGCCACCAGTGACCCGGGACTAGGAAACTACAATGAGCAGTTCTTC
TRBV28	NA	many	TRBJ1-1	CASSSFAGLDTEAFF	TGTGCCAGCAGTTCCTTTGCAGGGTTGGACACTGAAGCTTTCTTT
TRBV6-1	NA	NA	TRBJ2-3	CASSTGYGPGTDTQYF	TGTGCCAGCAGTACCGGGTACGGGCCAGGCACAGATACGCAGTATTTT
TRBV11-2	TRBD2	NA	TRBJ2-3	CASSPKLAGGFTDTQYF	TGTGCCAGCAGCCCGAAACTAGCGGGAGGATTCACAGATACGCAGTATTTT
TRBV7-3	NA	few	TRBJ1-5	CASSPGTGQDQPQHF	TGTGCCAGCAGCCCAGGGACGGGCCAAGATCAGCCCCAGCATTTT
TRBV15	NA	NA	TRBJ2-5	CATRLGVKATQYF	TGTGCCACCAGACTTGGGGTAAAGGCGACCCAGTACTTC
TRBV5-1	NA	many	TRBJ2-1	CASSLMDEQFF	TGCGCCAGCAGCTTGATGGATGAGCAGTTCTTC
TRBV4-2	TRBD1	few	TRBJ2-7	CASSQAVGEDRAYEQYF	TGTGCCAGCAGCCAAGCTGTGGGTGAGGACAGGGCCTACGAGCAGTACTTC
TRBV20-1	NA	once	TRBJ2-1	CSARALVNEQFF	TGCAGTGCTAGAGCCCTAGTAAATGAGCAGTTCTTC
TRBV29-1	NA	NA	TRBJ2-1	CSVASPVSYNEQFF	TGCAGCGTTGCCTCCCCCGTCTCCTACAATGAGCAGTTCTTC
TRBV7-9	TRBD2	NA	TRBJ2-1	CASSPTSGSNVEQFF	TGTGCCAGCAGCCCGACTAGCGGGAGTAACGTTGAGCAGTTCTTC
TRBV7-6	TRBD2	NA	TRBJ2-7	CASTPGGSGSEQYF	TGTGCCAGCACCCCCGGGGGGAGCGGCTCCGAGCAGTACTTC
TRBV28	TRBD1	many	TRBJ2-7	CASSLSGRGLFYEQYF	TGTGCCAGCAGTTTATCGGGCAGGGGGCTCTTTTACGAGCAGTACTTC
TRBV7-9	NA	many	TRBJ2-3	CASSPRPTLSTDTQYF	TGTGCCAGCAGCCCCCGCCCTACCTTGAGCACAGATACGCAGTATTTT
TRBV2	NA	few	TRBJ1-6	CASSTEAVENSPLHF	TGTGCCAGCAGTACGGAGGCGGTGGAGAATTCACCCCTCCACTTT
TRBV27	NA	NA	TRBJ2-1	CASSLSGPLYNEQFF	TGTGCCAGCAGTTTATCAGGGCCCTTATACAATGAGCAGTTCTTC
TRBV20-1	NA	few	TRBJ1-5	CSARDLQGSNQPQHF	TGCAGTGCTAGAGATCTACAGGGTAGCAATCAGCCCCAGCATTTT
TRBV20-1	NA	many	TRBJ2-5	CSAVQETQYF	TGCAGTGCCGTACAAGAGACCCAGTACTTC
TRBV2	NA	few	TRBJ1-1	CASSGGATNTEAFF	TGTGCCAGCAGTGGGGGGGCTACGAACACTGAAGCTTTCTTT
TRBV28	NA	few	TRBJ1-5	CASSTLSTALNQPQHF	TGTGCCAGCAGCACACTTTCGACAGCCCTCAATCAGCCCCAGCATTTT
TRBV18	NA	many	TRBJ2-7	CASSPQGPYSYEQYF	TGTGCCAGCTCACCGCAGGGCCCCTACTCCTACGAGCAGTACTTC
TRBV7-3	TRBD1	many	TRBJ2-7	CASAGQESYEQYF	TGTGCCAGCGCCGGACAGGAATCCTACGAGCAGTACTTC
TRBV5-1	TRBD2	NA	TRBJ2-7	CASSLGGGSGLINEQYF	TGCGCCAGCAGCTTAGGAGGAGGTAGCGGGTTGATCAACGAGCAGTACTTC
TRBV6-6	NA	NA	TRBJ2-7	CASSYSLALSYEQYF	TGTGCCAGCAGTTACTCTCTAGCTCTCTCCTACGAGCAGTACTTC
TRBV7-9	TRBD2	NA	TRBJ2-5	CASSAGVAASMETQYF	TGTGCCAGCAGCGCGGGGGTAGCGGCCTCGATGGAGACCCAGTACTTC
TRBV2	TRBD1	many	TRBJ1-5	CASSGQGSQPQHF	TGTGCCAGCAGTGGACAGGGGAGTCAGCCCCAGCATTTT
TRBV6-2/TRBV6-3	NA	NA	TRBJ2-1	CASSRNRLYPFF	TGTGCCAGCAGCCGAAATCGGCTTTATCCGTTCTTC
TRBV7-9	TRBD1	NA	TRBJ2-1	CASSSAPRQGSYNEQFF	TGTGCCAGCAGCTCCGCTCCTAGACAGGGATCTTACAATGAGCAGTTCTTC
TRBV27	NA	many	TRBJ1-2	CASSPTTVNYGYTF	TGTGCCAGCAGCCCCACGACGGTGAACTATGGCTACACCTTC
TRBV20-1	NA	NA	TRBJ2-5	CSARGQTGETQYF	TGCAGTGCTAGGGGGCAGACTGGGGAGACCCAGTACTTC
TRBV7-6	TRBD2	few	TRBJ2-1	CASSLGSPPSGREFF	TGTGCCAGCAGCTTAGGCAGTCCTCCTAGCGGGAGGGAGTTCTTC
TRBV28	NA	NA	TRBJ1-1	CASSLEGRGDNTEAFF	TGTGCCAGCAGTTTAGAGGGCAGAGGGGATAACACTGAAGCTTTCTTT
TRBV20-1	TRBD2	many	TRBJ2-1	CSAPAGGPRNEQFF	TGCAGTGCCCCAGCGGGAGGGCCAAGGAATGAGCAGTTCTTC
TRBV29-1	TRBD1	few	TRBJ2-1	CSAQLGQAYGNEQFF	TGCAGCGCCCAGCTCGGACAGGCCTACGGGAATGAGCAGTTCTTC
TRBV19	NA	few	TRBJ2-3	CASSNAVYTQYF	TGTGCCAGTAGTAACGCCGTTTATACGCAGTATTTT
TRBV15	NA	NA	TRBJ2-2	CATSRDLPAAGELFF	TGTGCCACCAGCAGAGACCTACCGGCGGCCGGGGAGCTGTTTTTT
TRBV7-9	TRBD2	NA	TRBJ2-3	CASSPLTSGPSHDTQYF	TGTGCCAGCAGCCCCCTAACTAGCGGGCCCTCCCACGATACGCAGTATTTT
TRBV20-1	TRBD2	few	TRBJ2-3	CSVSGLAGNTDTQYF	TGCAGTGTCAGCGGACTAGCGGGAAACACAGATACGCAGTATTTT
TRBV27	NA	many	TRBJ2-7	CASSTTASIYYEQYF	TGTGCCAGCAGTACTACAGCGTCCATATACTACGAGCAGTACTTC
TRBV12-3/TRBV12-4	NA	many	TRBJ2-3	CASSPYVGRSSTDTQYF	TGTGCCAGCAGTCCCTACGTTGGACGCTCTAGCACAGATACGCAGTATTTT
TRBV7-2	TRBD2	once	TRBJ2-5	CASSLGSLAGGQETQYF	TGTGCCAGCAGCTTAGGATCACTAGCGGGGGGCCAAGAGACCCAGTACTTC
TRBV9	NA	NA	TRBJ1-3	CASSVGGGLSGNTIYF	TGTGCCAGCAGCGTCGGGGGGGGCCTCTCTGGAAACACCATATATTTT
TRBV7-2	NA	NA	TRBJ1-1	CASSLGDLGRNTEAFF	TGTGCCAGCAGCTTGGGCGACCTCGGAAGGAACACTGAAGCTTTCTTT
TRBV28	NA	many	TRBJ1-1	CASSTDGGGTEAFF	TGTGCCAGCAGTACCGACGGAGGGGGTACTGAAGCTTTCTTT
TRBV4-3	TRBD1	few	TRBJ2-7	CASSHDRTGGYEQYF	TGCGCCAGCAGCCACGACCGGACAGGGGGCTACGAGCAGTACTTC
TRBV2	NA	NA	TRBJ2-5	CASRTAAAQETQYF	TGTGCCAGCAGGACTGCAGCTGCCCAAGAGACCCAGTACTTC
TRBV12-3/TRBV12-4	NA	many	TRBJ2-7	CASRDQGLPEQYF	TGTGCCAGCAGGGACCAGGGCCTGCCCGAGCAGTACTTC
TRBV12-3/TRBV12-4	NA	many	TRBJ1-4	CASSLIQGYLKKLFF	TGTGCCAGCAGCCTGATTCAGGGTTACCTTAAAAAACTGTTTTTT
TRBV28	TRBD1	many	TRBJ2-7	CASSRLDRAREQYF	TGTGCCAGCAGCCGCCTGGACAGGGCGAGGGAGCAGTACTTC
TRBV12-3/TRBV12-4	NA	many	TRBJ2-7	CASTNVGLSYEQYF	TGTGCCAGCACCAACGTAGGGCTAAGTTACGAGCAGTACTTC
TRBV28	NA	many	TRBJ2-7	CASIAGTEEGYEQYF	TGTGCCAGCATTGCAGGGACGGAGGAGGGCTACGAGCAGTACTTC
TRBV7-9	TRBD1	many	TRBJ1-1	CASSMRQGPLNTEAFF	TGTGCCAGCAGCATGAGACAGGGCCCGCTGAACACTGAAGCTTTCTTT
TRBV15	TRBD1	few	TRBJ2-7	CATSRGVSGGVYEQYF	TGTGCCACCAGCAGAGGGGTCTCAGGGGGAGTCTACGAGCAGTACTTC
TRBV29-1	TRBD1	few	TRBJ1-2	CSVQGASGYTF	TGCAGCGTTCAGGGGGCGAGTGGCTACACCTTC
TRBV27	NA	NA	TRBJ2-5	CASSRRTAEETQYF	TGTGCCAGCAGCCGTCGGACTGCTGAAGAGACCCAGTACTTC